These T cell receptor beta chains were read from a single sample in a study of Tregs in tolerant kidney transplant recipients. The method was immunoSEQ multiplex PCR; TCRdb's version includes in-frame clones alone and lacks a portion of them. Of fewer than 80,000 clones listed, 95% to 98% are singletons. The sample in question was CD4+ T cells from blood, obtained before the transplant. The receptors here all came from a human donor who received a combined kidney and bone marrow transplant. Both conserved end residues are part of each CDR3. A D gene is named only where the DNA matches it firmly. A clone size is listed for some rows: how often the clone was seen (once, few, many), or a class if it is expanded.

v_gene	abundance	d_gene	j_gene	CDR3nt	CDR3aa
TRBV5-1	.	TRBD2	TRBJ2-2	TGCGCCACGCGGGGGGATAACACCGGGGAGCTGTTTTTT	CATRGDNTGELFF
TRBV28	.	.	TRBJ1-3	TGTGCCAGCAGTCCTCAGGGGCCCCTCTCTGGAAACACCATATATTTT	CASSPQGPLSGNTIYF
TRBV2	.	TRBD1	TRBJ1-2	TGTGCCAGCAGCGTCCGGGGCAGGGGGCATATTGGCTACACCTTC	CASSVRGRGHIGYTF
TRBV10-3	.	TRBD1	TRBJ2-5	TGTGCCATCAGTGAGTCGATTTTTGGCAGGGGGCGTGAGACCCAGTACTTC	CAISESIFGRGRETQYF
TRBV30	.	.	TRBJ1-5	TGTGCCTGGAGTAGGGACACCAATCAGCCCCAGCATTTT	CAWSRDTNQPQHF
TRBV29-1	.	TRBD2	TRBJ2-2	TGCAGCGCCGGGAGGACTCTCAATTCGGCGAACACCGGGGAGCTGTTTTTT	CSAGRTLNSANTGELFF
TRBV30	.	.	TRBJ2-3	TGTGCCTGGAAGAGTTTCACCACAGATACGCAGTATTTT	CAWKSFTTDTQYF
TRBV5-1	.	.	TRBJ2-2	TGCGCCAGCAGCTTGAACAGGGAGATCGGGGAGCTGTTTTTT	CASSLNREIGELFF
TRBV18	.	TRBD1	TRBJ1-4	TGTGCCAGCTCACCGGACAGGGGATTTGAAAAACTGTTTTTT	CASSPDRGFEKLFF
TRBV18	.	.	TRBJ2-1	TGTGCCAGCTCACCAAGGGAGAGGAGTGAGCAGTTCTTC	CASSPRERSEQFF
TRBV18	.	.	TRBJ1-1	TGTGCCAGCTCACCAGTGGCTAACACTGAAGCTTTCTTT	CASSPVANTEAFF
TRBV30	.	.	TRBJ1-1	TGTGCCTGGAGTGTTGGGGCCTTGAACACTGAAGCTTTCTTT	CAWSVGALNTEAFF
TRBV2	.	TRBD1	TRBJ2-7	TGTGCCACCAAAGTTACAGGGGCCTACGAGCAGTACTTC	CATKVTGAYEQYF
TRBV11-2	.	.	TRBJ2-7	TGTGCCAGCAGCTTAGATACTATCCTTCGCGAGCAGTACTTC	CASSLDTILREQYF
TRBV29-1	.	TRBD2	TRBJ2-5	TGCAGCGTTGTTCAGGCTAGCGGGATCCAAGAGACCCAGTACTTC	CSVVQASGIQETQYF
TRBV4-1	.	TRBD1	TRBJ1-2	TGCGCCAGCAGCCAAATGACGGGACAGCCTCTCTATGGCTACACCTTC	CASSQMTGQPLYGYTF
TRBV25-1	.	.	TRBJ1-5	TGTGCCAGCAGTGAATCAGTTCAGGATCAGCCCCAGCATTTT	CASSESVQDQPQHF
TRBV2	.	TRBD1	TRBJ1-1	TGTGCCAGCAGCGTCCAGGGTCGGACAGGCACTGAAGCTTTCTTT	CASSVQGRTGTEAFF
TRBV7-7	.	TRBD1	TRBJ1-1	TGTGCCAGCAGCTCACCGGGACAGGGAATTGTGAACACTGAAGCTTTCTTT	CASSSPGQGIVNTEAFF
TRBV6-5	.	TRBD2	TRBJ2-2	TGTGCCAGCAGGAGGGACTACCTGAACACCGGGGAGCTGTTTTTT	CASRRDYLNTGELFF
TRBV28	.	.	TRBJ1-2	TGTGCCAGCAGTTTCGTCGGAGGGCTATATGGCTACACCTTC	CASSFVGGLYGYTF
TRBV4-1	.	.	TRBJ1-6	TGCGCCAGCAGCCGCGGACCTAGCTATTCACCCCTCCACTTT	CASSRGPSYSPLHF
TRBV7-7	.	TRBD1	TRBJ2-6	TGTGCCAGCAGCCCCTACAGGGGCGGAGGGGCCAACGTCCTGACTTTC	CASSPYRGGGANVLTF
TRBV7-9	.	.	TRBJ2-1	TGTGCCAGCAGCTTTCGGCCCCCAGGGTTAGGCAATGAGCAGTTCTTC	CASSFRPPGLGNEQFF
TRBV18	.	TRBD1	TRBJ1-1	TGTGCCAGCTCACGAGGGACAGGGAACACTGAAGCTTTCTTT	CASSRGTGNTEAFF
TRBV7-2	.	TRBD1	TRBJ2-3	TGTGCCAGCAGCTTCCGGACAGGGGGGGGGACAGATACGCAGTATTTT	CASSFRTGGGTDTQYF
TRBV11-2	.	.	TRBJ2-7	TGTGCCAGCAGTAAAGGGGGGGTCGGGGGCGAGCAGTACTTC	CASSKGGVGGEQYF
TRBV4-3	.	.	TRBJ1-1	TGCGCCAGCAGCCAGAGTAGACAGTCAACTGAAGCTTTCTTT	CASSQSRQSTEAFF
TRBV29-1	.	TRBD2	TRBJ2-1	TGCAGCGTTAGTGGGATTCGAAGGACAGGGGCAACTAGCGGGAGTAACGATGAGCAGTTCTTC	CSVSGIRRTGATSGSNDEQFF
TRBV5-4	.	.	TRBJ1-2	TGTGCCAGCAGCTTAGACTCCCGGGGCTATGGCTACACCTTC	CASSLDSRGYGYTF
TRBV9	.	.	TRBJ2-1	TGTGCCAGCAGCCTCCGGGGAGGGGGGCCAAATGAGCAGTTCTTC	CASSLRGGGPNEQFF
TRBV9	.	TRBD2	TRBJ2-2	TGTGCCAGCAGCGTAGAGGCGGGGGGGGCCGGGGAGCTGTTTTTT	CASSVEAGGAGELFF
TRBV6-7	.	.	TRBJ2-1	TGTGCCAGCAGCGACGCAGGTCATGAGCAGTTCTTC	CASSDAGHEQFF
TRBV5-1	.	TRBD1	TRBJ1-2	TGCGCCAGCAGCCCGGACAGGGGTATTGGTGGCTACACCTTC	CASSPDRGIGGYTF
TRBV4-1	.	TRBD1	TRBJ1-2	TGCGCCAGCAGCCAAGATGGGGACAGCGATAACTATGGCTACACCTTC	CASSQDGDSDNYGYTF
TRBV29-1	.	.	TRBJ1-1	TGCAGCGTTGACAGTGCCAGGAACACTGAAGCTTTCTTT	CSVDSARNTEAFF
TRBV7-9	.	.	TRBJ2-7	TGTGCCAGCAGCCAACAGGGCTACGAGCAGTACTTC	CASSQQGYEQYF
TRBV25-1	once	TRBD2	TRBJ2-1	TGTGCCAGCAGTTCTTTTAGCGGGGGGACGAATGAGCAGTTCTTC	CASSSFSGGTNEQFF
TRBV6-5	.	.	TRBJ1-1	TGTGCCAGCAGTTTCCTCGGGGGAGGGAGGGTGACTGAAGCTTTCTTT	CASSFLGGGRVTEAFF
TRBV6-5	.	.	TRBJ1-4	TGTGCCAGCAGTTACTCGCTACCAGGGGTCGGAGAAAAACTGTTTTTT	CASSYSLPGVGEKLFF
TRBV4-1	.	TRBD2	TRBJ2-7	TGCGCCAGCAGCCATGGGACTAGCGGCACCTACGAGCAGTACTTC	CASSHGTSGTYEQYF
TRBV11-3	.	TRBD2	TRBJ2-7	TGTGCCAGCAGCTTAGGGGAGGGAACCTACGAGCAGTACTTC	CASSLGEGTYEQYF
TRBV9	.	TRBD2	TRBJ2-5	TGTGCCAGCAGCGTAGCGTCGGGACTAGCGGGGGTGGAGACCCAGTACTTC	CASSVASGLAGVETQYF
TRBV15	.	.	TRBJ2-6	TGTGCCACCAGCAGAGGCCAGGGTTCTGGGGCCAACGTCCTGACTTTC	CATSRGQGSGANVLTF
TRBV11-3	.	TRBD1	TRBJ2-7	TGTGCCAGCAGCTTAGATCTACAGGGGGCCTCCTACGAGCAGTACTTC	CASSLDLQGASYEQYF
TRBV5-6	.	TRBD2	TRBJ2-7	TGTGCCAGCAGCTTGACCCTGGGACTAGCGGGAGAGGCCTACGAGCAGTACTTC	CASSLTLGLAGEAYEQYF
TRBV10-3	.	TRBD2	TRBJ2-1	TGTGCCATCAGTGAGTGGGGGGGACTAGCGGACTACAATGAGCAGTTCTTC	CAISEWGGLADYNEQFF
TRBV27	.	.	TRBJ1-2	TGTGCCAGCAGCGCCCCGGGCTCGATTGAGGGGGTCTGGTATGGCTACACCTTC	CASSAPGSIEGVWYGYTF
TRBV5-4	.	TRBD2	TRBJ2-5	TGTGCCAGCAGCGGGAGACTAGCGGGGGGAGAGACCCAGTACTTC	CASSGRLAGGETQYF
TRBV5-1	.	TRBD2	TRBJ2-4	TGCGCCAGCAGCTCGGGGACTAGCGGGGGGGCGGGCAAAAACATTCAGTACTTC	CASSSGTSGGAGKNIQYF
TRBV27	.	TRBD1	TRBJ1-6	TGTGCCAGCAGTTTCCGGGACAGGGGTATCTATAATTCACCCCTCCACTTT	CASSFRDRGIYNSPLHF
TRBV7-2	.	TRBD1	TRBJ2-5	TGTGCCAGCAGCTCGACAGGGATAGGAGAGACCCAGTACTTC	CASSSTGIGETQYF
TRBV7-3	.	.	TRBJ1-2	TGTGCCAGCAGTCCAGGCGGGGGGGACGGATGGGCCCGGGGCTACACCTTC	CASSPGGGDGWARGYTF
TRBV9	.	.	TRBJ2-5	TGTGCCAGCAGCGTAGAAGGTCGGGGGTTGAAGACCCAGTACTTC	CASSVEGRGLKTQYF
TRBV11-3	.	TRBD1	TRBJ2-1	TGTGCCAGCAGCTTGGAACAGGGGCGCGAGCAGTTCTTC	CASSLEQGREQFF